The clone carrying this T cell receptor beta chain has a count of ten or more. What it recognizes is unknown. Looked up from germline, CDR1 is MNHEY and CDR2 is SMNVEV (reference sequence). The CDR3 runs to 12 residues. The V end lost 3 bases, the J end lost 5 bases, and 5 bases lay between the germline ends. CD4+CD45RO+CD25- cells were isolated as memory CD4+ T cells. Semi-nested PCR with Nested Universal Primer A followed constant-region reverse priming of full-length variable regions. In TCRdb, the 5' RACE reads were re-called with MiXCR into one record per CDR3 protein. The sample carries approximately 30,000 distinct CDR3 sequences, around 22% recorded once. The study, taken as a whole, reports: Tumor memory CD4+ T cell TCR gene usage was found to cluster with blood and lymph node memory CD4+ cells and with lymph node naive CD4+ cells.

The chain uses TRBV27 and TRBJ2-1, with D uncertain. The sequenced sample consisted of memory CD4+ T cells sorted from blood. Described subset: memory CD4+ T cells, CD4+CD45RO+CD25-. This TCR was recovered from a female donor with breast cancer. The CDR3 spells CASSFKDNEQFF. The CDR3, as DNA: TGTGCCAGCAGTTTCAAGGACAATGAGCAGTTCTTC.